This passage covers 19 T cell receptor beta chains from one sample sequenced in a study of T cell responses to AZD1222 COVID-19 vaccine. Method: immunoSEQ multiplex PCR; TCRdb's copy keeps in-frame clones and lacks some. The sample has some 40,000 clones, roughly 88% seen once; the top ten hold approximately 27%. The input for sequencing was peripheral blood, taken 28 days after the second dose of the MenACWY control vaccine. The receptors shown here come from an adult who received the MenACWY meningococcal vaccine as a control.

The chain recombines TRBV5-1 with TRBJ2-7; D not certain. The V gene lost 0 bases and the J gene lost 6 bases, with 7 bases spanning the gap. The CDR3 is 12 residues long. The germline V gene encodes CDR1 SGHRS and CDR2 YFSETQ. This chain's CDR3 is CASSLADGEQYF. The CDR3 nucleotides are TGCGCCAGCAGCTTGGCGGACGGCGAGCAGTACTTC.

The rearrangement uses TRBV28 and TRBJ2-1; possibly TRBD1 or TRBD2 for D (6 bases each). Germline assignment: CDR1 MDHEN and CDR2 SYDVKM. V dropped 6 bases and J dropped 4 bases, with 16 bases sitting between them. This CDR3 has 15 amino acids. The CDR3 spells CASSEGGRGYNEQFF. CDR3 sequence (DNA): TGTGCCAGCAGCGAAGGGGGGCGGGGTTACAATGAGCAGTTCTTC.

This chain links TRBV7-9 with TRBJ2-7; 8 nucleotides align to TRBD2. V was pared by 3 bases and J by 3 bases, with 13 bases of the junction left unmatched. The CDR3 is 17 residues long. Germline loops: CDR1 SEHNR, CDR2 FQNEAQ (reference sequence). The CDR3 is CASSLAPGTSFIYEQYF. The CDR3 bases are TGTGCCAGCAGCTTGGCCCCCGGGACTAGTTTCATCTACGAGCAGTACTTC.

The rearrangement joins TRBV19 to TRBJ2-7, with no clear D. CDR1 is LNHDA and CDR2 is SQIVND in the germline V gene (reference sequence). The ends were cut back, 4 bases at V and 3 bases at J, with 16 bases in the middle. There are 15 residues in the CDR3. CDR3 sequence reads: CASSTQSLPGYEQYF. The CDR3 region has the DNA TGTGCCAGTAGTACCCAATCCCTGCCAGGCTACGAGCAGTACTTC.

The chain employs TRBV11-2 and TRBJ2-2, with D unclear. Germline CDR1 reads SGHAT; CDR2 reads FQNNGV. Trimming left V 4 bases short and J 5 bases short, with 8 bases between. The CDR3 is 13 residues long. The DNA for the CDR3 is TGTGCCAGCAGCTACATAGGGACCGGGGAGCTGTTTTTT. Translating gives CASSYIGTGELFF.

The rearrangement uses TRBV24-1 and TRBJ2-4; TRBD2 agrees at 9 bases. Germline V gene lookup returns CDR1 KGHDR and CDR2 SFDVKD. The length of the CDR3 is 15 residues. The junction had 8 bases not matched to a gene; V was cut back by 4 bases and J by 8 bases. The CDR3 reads CATSETGTSRDIQYF. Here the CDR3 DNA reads TGTGCCACCAGTGAAACCGGGACTAGCAGGGACATTCAGTACTTC.

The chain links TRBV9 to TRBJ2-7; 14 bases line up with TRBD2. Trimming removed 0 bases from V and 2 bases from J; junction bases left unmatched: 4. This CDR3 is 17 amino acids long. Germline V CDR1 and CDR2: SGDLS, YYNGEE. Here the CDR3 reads CASSVGLAGGTPYEQYF. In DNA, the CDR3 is TGTGCCAGCAGCGTAGGACTAGCGGGAGGGACCCCCTACGAGCAGTACTTC.

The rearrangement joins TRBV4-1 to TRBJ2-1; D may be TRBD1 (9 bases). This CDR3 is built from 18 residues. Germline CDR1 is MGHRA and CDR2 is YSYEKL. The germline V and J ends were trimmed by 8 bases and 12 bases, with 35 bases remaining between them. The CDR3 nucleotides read TGCGCCAGCCGTCCGACAGGGGGGGCAGCGGGAGAGCAATTTAGGCAGTTCTTC. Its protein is CASRPTGGAAGEQFRQFF.

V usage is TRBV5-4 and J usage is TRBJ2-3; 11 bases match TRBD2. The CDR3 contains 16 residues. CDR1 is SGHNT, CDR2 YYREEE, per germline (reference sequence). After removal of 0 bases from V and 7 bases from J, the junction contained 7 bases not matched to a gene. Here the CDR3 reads CASSLGGTSGRNTQYF. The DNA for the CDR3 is TGTGCCAGCAGCTTGGGGGGGACTAGCGGTCGAAATACGCAGTATTTT.

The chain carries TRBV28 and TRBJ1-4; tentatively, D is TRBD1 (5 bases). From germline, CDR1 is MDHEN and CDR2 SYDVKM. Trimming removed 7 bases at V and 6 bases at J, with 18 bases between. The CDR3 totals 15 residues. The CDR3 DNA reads TGTGCCAGCAAATCTCTCGGGGCGGCGGATGAAAAACTGTTTTTT. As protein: CASKSLGAADEKLFF.

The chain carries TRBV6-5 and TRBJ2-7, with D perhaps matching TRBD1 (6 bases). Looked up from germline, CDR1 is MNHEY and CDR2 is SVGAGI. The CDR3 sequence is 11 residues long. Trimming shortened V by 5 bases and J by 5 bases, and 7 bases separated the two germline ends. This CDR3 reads CASSHRDEQYF. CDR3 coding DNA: TGTGCCAGCAGTCACAGGGACGAGCAGTACTTC.

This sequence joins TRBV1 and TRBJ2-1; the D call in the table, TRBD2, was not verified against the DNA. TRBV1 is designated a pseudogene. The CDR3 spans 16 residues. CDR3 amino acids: CTSSQEGTSGNNEQFF. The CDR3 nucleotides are TGCACCAGCAGCCAAGAGGGGACTAGCGGGAACAATGAGCAGTTCTTC.

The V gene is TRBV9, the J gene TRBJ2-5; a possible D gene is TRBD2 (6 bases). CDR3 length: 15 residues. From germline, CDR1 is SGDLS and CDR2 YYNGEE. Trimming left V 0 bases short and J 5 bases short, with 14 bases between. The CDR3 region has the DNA TGTGCCAGCAGCGTAGCCCCCGGGAGTGGGGAGACCCAGTACTTC. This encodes CASSVAPGSGETQYF.

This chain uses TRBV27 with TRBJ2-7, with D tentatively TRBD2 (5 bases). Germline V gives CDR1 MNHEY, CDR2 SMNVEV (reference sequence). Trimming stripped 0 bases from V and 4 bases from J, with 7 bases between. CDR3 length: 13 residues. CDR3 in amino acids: CASSLSGSYEQYF. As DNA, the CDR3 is TGTGCCAGCAGTTTATCGGGGAGTTACGAGCAGTACTTC.

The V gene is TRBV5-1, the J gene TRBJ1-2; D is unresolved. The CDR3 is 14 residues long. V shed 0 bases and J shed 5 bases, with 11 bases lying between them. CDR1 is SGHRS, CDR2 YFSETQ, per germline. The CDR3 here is CASSLGVGGYGYTF. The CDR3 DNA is TGCGCCAGCAGCTTGGGGGTCGGAGGTTATGGCTACACCTTC.

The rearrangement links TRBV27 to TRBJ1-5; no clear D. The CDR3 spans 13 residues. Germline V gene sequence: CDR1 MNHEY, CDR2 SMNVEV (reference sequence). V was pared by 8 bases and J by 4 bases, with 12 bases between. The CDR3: CASAVYSNQPQHF. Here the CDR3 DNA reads TGTGCCAGCGCAGTTTATAGTAATCAGCCCCAGCATTTT.

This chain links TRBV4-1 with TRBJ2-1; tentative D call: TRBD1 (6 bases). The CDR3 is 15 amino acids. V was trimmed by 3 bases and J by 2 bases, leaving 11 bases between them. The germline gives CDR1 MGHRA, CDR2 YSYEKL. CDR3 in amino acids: CASSQIAGAYNEQFF. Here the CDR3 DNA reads TGCGCCAGCAGCCAGATCGCAGGGGCCTACAATGAGCAGTTCTTC.

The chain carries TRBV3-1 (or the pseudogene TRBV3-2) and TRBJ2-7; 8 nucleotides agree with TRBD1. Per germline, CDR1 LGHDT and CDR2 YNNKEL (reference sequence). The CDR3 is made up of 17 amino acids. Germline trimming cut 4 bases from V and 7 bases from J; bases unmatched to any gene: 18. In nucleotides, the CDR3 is TGTGCCAGCAGCCCCTCCAGGGTGAGACAGGGGCGAAGGGAGCAGTACTTC. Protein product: CASSPSRVRQGRREQYF.

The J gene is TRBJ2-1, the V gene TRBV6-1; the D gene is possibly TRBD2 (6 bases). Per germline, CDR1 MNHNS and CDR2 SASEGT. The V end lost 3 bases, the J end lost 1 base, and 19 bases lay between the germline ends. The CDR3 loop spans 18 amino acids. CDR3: CASSEFVDLARSYNEQFF. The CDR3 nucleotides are TGTGCCAGCAGTGAGTTTGTGGATCTAGCGCGTTCCTACAATGAGCAGTTCTTC.